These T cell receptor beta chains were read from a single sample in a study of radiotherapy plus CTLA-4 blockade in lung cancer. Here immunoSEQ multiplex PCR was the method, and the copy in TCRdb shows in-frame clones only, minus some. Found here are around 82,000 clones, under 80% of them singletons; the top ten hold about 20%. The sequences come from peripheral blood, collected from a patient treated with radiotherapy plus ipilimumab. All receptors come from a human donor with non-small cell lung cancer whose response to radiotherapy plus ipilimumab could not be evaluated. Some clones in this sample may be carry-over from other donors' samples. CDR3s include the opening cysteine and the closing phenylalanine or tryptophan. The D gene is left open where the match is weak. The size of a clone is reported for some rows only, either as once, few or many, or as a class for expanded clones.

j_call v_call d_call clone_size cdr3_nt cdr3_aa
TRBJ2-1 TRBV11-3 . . TGTGCCAGCAGCTTCAGCGGCTCCTACAATGAGCAGTTCTTC CASSFSGSYNEQFF
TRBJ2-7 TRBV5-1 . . TGCGCCAGCAGCTCCGCGTTCTACGAGCAGTACTTC CASSSAFYEQYF
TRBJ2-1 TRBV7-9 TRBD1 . TGTGCCAGCAGCCTTCCGTGGGGGACAGGGGGCAATGAGCAGTTCTTC CASSLPWGTGGNEQFF
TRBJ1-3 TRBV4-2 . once TGTGCCAGCAGCCAAGATAAGGAATTTTTTCAGGATGGCAGCTTCTCTGGAAACACCATATATTTT CASSQDKEFFQDGSFSGNTIYF
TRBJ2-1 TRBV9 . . TGTGCCAGCAGCGTAAGGGCAGGGCCTCCTTACAATGAGCAGTTCTTC CASSVRAGPPYNEQFF
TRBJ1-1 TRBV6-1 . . TGTGCCAGCAGTTCGTACAGGGCCCTAGGGACTGAAGCTTTCTTT CASSSYRALGTEAFF
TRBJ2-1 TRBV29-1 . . TGCAGCGGAGGGGGTAATGAGCAGTTCTTC CSGGGNEQFF
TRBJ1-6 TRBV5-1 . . TGTGCCAGCCACCCGGGGGGCCTAAATTCACCCCTCCACTTT CASHPGGLNSPLHF
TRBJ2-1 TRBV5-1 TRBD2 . TGCGCCAGCAGCTTGAGGGGACTAGCGGGAAGCAATGAGCAGTTCTTC CASSLRGLAGSNEQFF
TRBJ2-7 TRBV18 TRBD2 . TGTGCCAGCTCACCAGACGGGGGGGGAAGGGAGCAGTACTTC CASSPDGGGREQYF
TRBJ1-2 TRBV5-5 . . TGTGCCAGCAGCTTGGGCCTAGGAGATAACTATGGCTACACCTTC CASSLGLGDNYGYTF
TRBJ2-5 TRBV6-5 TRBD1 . TGTGCCAGCACCCGGGACAGGGGAGGCGAGACCCAGTACTTC CASTRDRGGETQYF
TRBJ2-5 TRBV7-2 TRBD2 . TGTGCCAGCAGCTTAAAAGCGGGGGTTAAGCAGACCCAGTACTTC CASSLKAGVKQTQYF
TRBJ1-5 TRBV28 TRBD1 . TGTGCCAGCAGTTTGGCAGGGGGAAATCAGCCCCAGCATTTT CASSLAGGNQPQHF
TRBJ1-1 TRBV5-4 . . TGTGCCAGCAGCCGGAGTTGGTTGAACACTGAAGCTTTCTTT CASSRSWLNTEAFF
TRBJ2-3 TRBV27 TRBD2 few TGTGCCAGCAGTTTATCGGGGGGGTGGAATGCAGATACGCAGTATTTT CASSLSGGWNADTQYF
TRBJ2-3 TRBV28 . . TGTGCCAGCAGATCCGACACAAGCACAGATACGCAGTATTTT CASRSDTSTDTQYF
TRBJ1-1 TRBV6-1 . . TGTGCCAGCAGTCCGGGATTGGGGACTGAAGCTTTCTTT CASSPGLGTEAFF
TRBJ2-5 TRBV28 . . TGTGCCAGCAGTTTACAATCTGGGGGGGCTGAGACCCAGTACTTC CASSLQSGGAETQYF
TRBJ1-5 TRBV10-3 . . TGTGCCATCAGTGAGTCCGGTAGGGGACAACCTAATCAGCCCCAGCATTTT CAISESGRGQPNQPQHF
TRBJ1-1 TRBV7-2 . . TGTGCCAGCAGCCCGCCCCCGGGGGGGGCTGAAGCTTTCTTT CASSPPPGGAEAFF
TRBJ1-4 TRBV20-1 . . TGCAGTGCTGCCTATAATGAAAAACTGTTTTTT CSAAYNEKLFF
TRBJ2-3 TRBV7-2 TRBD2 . TGTGCCAGCAGTCGTAGCGGGGGGGCCTATACAGATACGCAGTATTTT CASSRSGGAYTDTQYF
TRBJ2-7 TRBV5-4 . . TGTGCCAGCAGTGCTTCTGGGAGCTCCTACGAGCAGTACTTC CASSASGSSYEQYF
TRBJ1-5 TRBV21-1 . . TGTGCCAGCTCGGGGGTGCCCCAGCATTTT CASSGVPQHF
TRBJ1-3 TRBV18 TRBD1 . TGTGCCAGCTCACCAGTTTCCGGACAGGGTTTCTCTGGAAACACCATATATTTT CASSPVSGQGFSGNTIYF
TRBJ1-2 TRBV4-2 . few TGTGCCAGCAGCCCTTCGACCAACAGGCCCGGGACCTTC CASSPSTNRPGTF
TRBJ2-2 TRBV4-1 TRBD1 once TGCGCCAGCAGCCCCCGGACAGGATTGGCTAGCCGCGGCACCGGGGAGCTGTTTTTT CASSPRTGLASRGTGELFF
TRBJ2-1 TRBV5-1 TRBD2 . TGCGCCAGCAGCCCGCAGCGGGGGGGTTACAATGAGCAGTTCTTC CASSPQRGGYNEQFF
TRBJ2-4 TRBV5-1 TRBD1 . TGCGCCAGCAGCAGCGGACAGGGACTAGCCAAAAACATTCAGTACTTC CASSSGQGLAKNIQYF
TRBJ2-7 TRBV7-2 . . TGTGCCAGCAGCTTAGGCCGACAGTCCTACGAGCAGTACTTC CASSLGRQSYEQYF
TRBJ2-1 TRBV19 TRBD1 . TGTGCCAGTAGTATCAAGACAGGGGGATACAATGAGCAGTTCTTC CASSIKTGGYNEQFF
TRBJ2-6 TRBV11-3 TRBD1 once TGTGCCAGCAGCCGTTTGAGGACAGGGGCTATGGGGGCCAACGTCCTGACTTTC CASSRLRTGAMGANVLTF
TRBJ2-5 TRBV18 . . TGTGCCAGCTCGGAGGAGACCCAGTACTTC CASSEETQYF
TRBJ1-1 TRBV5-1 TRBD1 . TGCGCCAGCAGCTTGGCATTACAGGGGATGGGTGAAGCTTTCTTT CASSLALQGMGEAFF
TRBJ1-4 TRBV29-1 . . TGCAGCGTGGGTAGGGGGTCTGGTGAAAAACTGTTTTTT CSVGRGSGEKLFF
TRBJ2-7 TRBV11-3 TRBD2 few TGTGCCAGCAGCCCGTCCGGGACTAGCGCCTACGAGCAGTACTTC CASSPSGTSAYEQYF
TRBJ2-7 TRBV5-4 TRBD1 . TGTGCCAGCAGCCCGGAGCGCACAGGGGGCGAGCAGTACTTC CASSPERTGGEQYF
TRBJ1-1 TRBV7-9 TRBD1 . TGTGCCAGCAGCTTCCTGACAGGGTTGGGGAACACTGAAGCTTTCTTT CASSFLTGLGNTEAFF
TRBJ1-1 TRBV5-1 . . TGCGCCAGCAGCTTGTCAGGAGGAACTCACACTGAAGCTTTCTTT CASSLSGGTHTEAFF
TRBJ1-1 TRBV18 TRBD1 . TGTGCCAGCTCACCGGGTCGGGCAGGGGGCCTGAACACTGAAGCTTTCTTT CASSPGRAGGLNTEAFF
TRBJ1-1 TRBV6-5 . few TGTGCCAGCAGTTCGGACACTGAAGCTTTCTTT CASSSDTEAFF
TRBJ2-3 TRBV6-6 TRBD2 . TGTGCCAGCAGTTATGAAGACGGGGGGGGCACAGATACGCAGTATTTT CASSYEDGGGTDTQYF
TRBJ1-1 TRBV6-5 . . TGTGCCAGCAGTTACTCGTCAGGGGCCACTGAAGCTTTCTTT CASSYSSGATEAFF
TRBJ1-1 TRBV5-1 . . TGCGCCAGCAGCTTGGAAGTAGAAGGCAGGCAAGCTTTCTTT CASSLEVEGRQAFF
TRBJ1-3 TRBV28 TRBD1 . TGTGCCAGCAGGGAACAGGGGGCGAGGGGAAACACCATATATTTT CASREQGARGNTIYF
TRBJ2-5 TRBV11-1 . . TGTGCCAGCAGCTTAGGGAGCGGGCCACAAGAGACCCAGTACTTC CASSLGSGPQETQYF
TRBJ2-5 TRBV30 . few TGTGCCTGGAGTACCTGGCTGCAAGAGACCCAGTACTTC CAWSTWLQETQYF
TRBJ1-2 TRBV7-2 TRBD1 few TGTGCCAGCAGCTTCGGGACAGGCGGCTACACCTTC CASSFGTGGYTF
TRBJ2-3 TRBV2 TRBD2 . TGTGCCAGCAGTGGGCTAGCGGGGGTGGGAGATACGCAGTATTTT CASSGLAGVGDTQYF
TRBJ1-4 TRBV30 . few TGTGCCGGAAATCCGGGATCAGGAAAACTGTTTTTT CAGNPGSGKLFF
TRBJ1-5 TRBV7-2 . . TGTGCCAGCAGCGAGGGGGTCGGCAATCAGCCCCAGCATTTT CASSEGVGNQPQHF
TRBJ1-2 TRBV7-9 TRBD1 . TGTGCCAGCAGCAGACAGGGGTATGATGGCTACACCTTC CASSRQGYDGYTF
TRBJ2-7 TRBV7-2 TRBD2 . TGTGCCAGCAGCTTAGCCCGGACTAGCGGGGGGAGCTCCTACGAGCAGTACTTC CASSLARTSGGSSYEQYF
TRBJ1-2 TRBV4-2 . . TGTGCCAGCAGCTCAACGGGGATGGGCTACACCTTC CASSSTGMGYTF
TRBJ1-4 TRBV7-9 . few TGTGCCAGCAGCTTAGGTCCCAAAAATGAAAAACTGTTTTTT CASSLGPKNEKLFF
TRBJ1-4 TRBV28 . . TGTGCCAGCAGTCCCGGGTATGGACTGTTTTTT CASSPGYGLFF
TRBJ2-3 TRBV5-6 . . TGTGCCAGCAGCTTGTACCTTACAGGGCCAGATACGCAGTATTTT CASSLYLTGPDTQYF
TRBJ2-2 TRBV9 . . TGTGCCAGCAGCGTAATCTCGGGTACCGGGGAGCTGTTTTTT CASSVISGTGELFF